Below are 18 T cell receptor beta chains sequenced from a single sample in a study of Ad26.COV2.S vaccination and SARS-CoV-2 variants. The assay was immunoSEQ multiplex PCR, and TCRdb's table has in-frame clones only and misses some. The sample records almost 400,000 clones, about 91% being singletons. As for treatment: over 15 received Ad26.COV2.S at low or high dose, single or two shots; about 5 received placebo; per-sample allocation not given. Vaccine and placebo recipients were sampled on day 63 after the first injection. Source: peripheral blood, taken in a trial of Ad26.COV2.S vaccine versus placebo. The receptors come from a person between 18 and 59 years old who received the Ad26.COV2.S COVID-19 vaccine or a placebo.

This sequence joins TRBV28 and TRBJ2-1; no clear D. This CDR3 is 14 amino acids long. CDR1 and CDR2 from the germline V gene are MDHEN and SYDVKM. V lost 5 bases to trimming and J lost 8 bases, with 16 bases between them. This chain's CDR3 is CASSRGRASHEQFF. Here the CDR3 DNA reads TGTGCCAGCAGTCGAGGACGGGCTTCCCATGAGCAGTTCTTC.

The chain links TRBV10-3 to TRBJ2-5; 7 nucleotides match TRBD2. V lost 6 bases, J lost 1 base, and 2 bases stayed unmatched. The CDR3 runs to 13 residues. Germline CDR1 reads ENHRY; CDR2 reads SYGVKD. CDR3 region: CAIRGGVQETQYF. In nucleotides, the CDR3 is TGTGCCATCAGGGGGGGGGTCCAAGAGACCCAGTACTTC.

The V and J genes are TRBV19 and TRBJ2-1; D is unclear. Trimming cost V 1 base and J 7 bases, with 11 bases left between them. The V gene's germline CDR1 is LNHDA and CDR2 SQIVND (reference sequence). This CDR3 is built from 14 residues. CDR3 DNA: TGTGCCAGTAGTATAGCCCGGTTCAGGAATGAGCAGTTCTTC. This translates into CASSIARFRNEQFF.

This clone was counted a few times. The J gene is TRBJ2-4, the V gene TRBV2; TRBD2 is a possible D gene (6 bases). The CDR3 spans 15 residues. The germline V gene has CDR1 SNHLY and CDR2 FYNNEI. The germline V and J ends were trimmed by 8 bases and 3 bases, with 17 bases remaining between them. The CDR3 reads CASAPGGGHKNIQYF. The CDR3 coding sequence is TGTGCCAGCGCCCCCGGCGGAGGGCACAAAAACATTCAGTACTTC.

CDR3 DNA: TGTGCCAGCAGCGATTACAGGGTGAACACCGGGGAGCTGTTTTTT. This sequence encodes CASSDYRVNTGELFF. The gene calls are TRBV7-9 and TRBJ2-2, with a possible D match to TRBD1 (6 bases). Germline V lookup: CDR1 SEHNR, CDR2 FQNEAQ (reference sequence). This CDR3 is 15 amino acids long. Between the trimmed V and J ends, which lost 5 bases and 1 base, there was a span of 11 bases.

The gene calls are TRBV28 and TRBJ2-4, with TRBD2 matching 9 bases. The CDR3 covers 15 residues. J gave up 7 bases and V 3 bases, and 7 bases lay outside the gene matches. Germline CDR1 reads MDHEN; CDR2 reads SYDVKM. For the CDR3, the DNA is TGTGCCAGCAGTTTGCCGAGCGGGAGGACGAACATTCAGTACTTC. Its translation: CASSLPSGRTNIQYF.

V usage is TRBV4-1 and J usage is TRBJ2-7; 11 bases fit TRBD2. The CDR3 is 15 residues long. Germline lookup yields CDR1 MGHRA and CDR2 YSYEKL. After removal of 8 bases from V and 4 bases from J, the junction contained 10 bases not matched to a gene. DNA for the CDR3: TGCGCCAGCCTGGACCTAGCGGGAGGCAAATACGAGCAGTACTTC. Translation gives CASLDLAGGKYEQYF.

This clone was found a few times. V and J are TRBV5-1 and TRBJ2-7; weak D call: TRBD1 (5 bases). Trimming cost V 3 bases and J 10 bases, with 11 bases left between them. CDR3 length equals 11 residues. The germline gives CDR1 SGHRS, CDR2 YFSETQ. The CDR3 nucleotides read TGCGCCAGCAGCTGGGCAGGGCTCCAGTACTTC. This sequence encodes CASSWAGLQYF.

The V call is TRBV7-2, the J call TRBJ2-7; D unresolved. Trimming removed 5 bases from V and 2 bases from J, with 7 bases in between. The CDR3 sequence is 12 residues long. Germline V gene data show CDR1 as SGHTA and CDR2 as FQGNSA. The CDR3: CASSPIPYEQYF. CDR3 in DNA: TGTGCCAGCAGCCCGATTCCCTACGAGCAGTACTTC.

V gene TRBV27 combines with J gene TRBJ2-3, with D unclear. CDR3 length: 15 residues. Trimming took 4 bases from V and 2 from J, leaving 13 bases between them. Germline CDR1 and CDR2: MNHEY and SMNVEV (reference sequence). The CDR3 spells CASSSTLWVTDTQYF. In DNA, the CDR3 is TGTGCCAGCAGTTCGACCCTATGGGTCACAGATACGCAGTATTTT.

V gene TRBV29-1 combines with J gene TRBJ2-1; D not resolved. V was pared by 6 bases and J by 3 bases, with 9 bases between. Germline V CDR1 and CDR2: SQVTM, ANQGSEA. The CDR3 length is 12 residues. CDR3 nucleotide sequence: TGCAGCGTCCACCAGAGCTACAATGAGCAGTTCTTC. This codes for CSVHQSYNEQFF.

This clone came up once. V usage is TRBV5-6 and J usage is TRBJ2-7; 8 bases map to TRBD2. Per the germline V gene, CDR1 is SGHDT and CDR2 is YYEEEE. This CDR3 has 14 amino acids. Unmatched junction bases numbered 13, after V lost 9 bases and J lost 5 bases. CDR3: CATRKGLGGDEQYF. Written as DNA, the CDR3 is TGTGCCACCCGGAAGGGACTAGGGGGGGACGAGCAGTACTTC.

This sequence joins TRBV7-2 and TRBJ2-2, with D maybe TRBD2 (5 bases). The CDR3 spans 16 residues. Germline values: CDR1 SGHTA, CDR2 FQGNSA. Trimming left V 5 bases short and J 4 bases short, with 17 bases between. The CDR3, as DNA: TGTGCCAGCAGCCCTCCGGGGAATCGGGTCACCGGGGAGCTGTTTTTT. This codes for CASSPPGNRVTGELFF.

The V call is TRBV5-1, the J call TRBJ2-5; the D is unclear. The V and J ends lost 0 bases and 1 base respectively, with 4 bases between them. In germline, CDR1 is SGHRS, CDR2 YFSETQ. This CDR3 has 13 amino acids. CDR3 DNA: TGCGCCAGCAGCTTGGCCAGCCAAGAGACCCAGTACTTC. Protein: CASSLASQETQYF.

The chain employs TRBV28 and TRBJ2-3, with D perhaps matching TRBD1 or TRBD2 (5 bases each). This CDR3 comprises 13 residues. Trimming stripped 7 bases from V and 0 bases from J, with 8 bases between. Germline CDR1 is MDHEN and CDR2 is SYDVKM. DNA of the CDR3: TGTGCCAGCAATGAGGGGAGCACAGATACGCAGTATTTT. Amino acids: CASNEGSTDTQYF.

There are a few counts of this clone. This chain connects TRBV28 to TRBJ1-6; D is undetermined. V was cut by 7 bases and J by 7 bases, with 14 bases left in between. Germline V lookup: CDR1 MDHEN, CDR2 SYDVKM. This CDR3 contains 14 residues. The DNA for the CDR3 is TGTGCCAGCATGGTGAGGCCGACAAATTCACCCCTCCACTTT. As protein: CASMVRPTNSPLHF.

The rearrangement uses TRBV5-1 and TRBJ2-7; D may be TRBD2 (5 bases). Trimming shortened V by 5 bases and J by 5 bases, and 8 bases separated the two germline ends. The CDR3 runs to 11 residues. Looked up from germline, CDR1 is SGHRS and CDR2 is YFSETQ. The CDR3 spells CASSGGDEQYF. In DNA, the CDR3 is TGCGCCAGCAGTGGAGGCGACGAGCAGTACTTC.

In DNA, the CDR3 is TGCGCCAGCAGCTTGGGGTCACATCGAATGTCAACTGAAGCTTTCTTT. Protein: CASSLGSHRMSTEAFF. The chain employs TRBV5-1 and TRBJ1-1; D gene uncertain. Germline CDR1 reads SGHRS; CDR2 reads YFSETQ. The CDR3 loop spans 16 amino acids. V lost 0 bases to trimming and J lost 5 bases, with 17 bases between them.